This is a list of T cell receptor beta chains from one sample in a study of T and B cells in COVID-19 patients. TCRdb itself ran the multiplex PCR reads through MiXCR, one entry per CDR3 protein. The sample has under 8,500 distinct CDR3 sequences; about a third are singletons. The sequencing input was blood. The receptors were sampled from a human donor who had recovered from COVID-19. Each CDR3 is given with its conserved first and last residue. The D gene is left open where the match is weak. Only part of the rows carry a size: once, few, many, or a class if the clone is expanded.

D gene,V gene,J gene,clone size,CDR3 DNA,CDR3 protein
NA,TRBV7-2,TRBJ2-7,NA,TGTGCCAGCAGCATGGGACCCCGGAGCGAGCAGTACTTC,CASSMGPRSEQYF
NA,TRBV7-9,TRBJ2-1,NA,TGTGCCAGCAGCTCTATTGTAAGGGGAGCGGTCTACCAGAGCTCCTACAATGAGCAGTTCTTC,CASSSIVRGAVYQSSYNEQFF
TRBD1,TRBV6-5,TRBJ1-1,NA,TGTGCCAGCTGCCTATTAGGGGGCTCTTCTGAAGCTTTCTTT,CASCLLGGSSEAFF
TRBD2,TRBV19,TRBJ2-1,medium-sized,TGTGCCAGTAAGGGGCTAGCGGGGGGCTATGAGCAGTTCTTC,CASKGLAGGYEQFF
NA,TRBV6-2/TRBV6-3,TRBJ1-2,NA,TGTGCCAGCGGAGATGGGGACCGGCGGGGCTACACCTTC,CASGDGDRRGYTF
NA,TRBV10-3,TRBJ2-7,few,TGTGCCATCAGTGCGAGGGGGTCCACCTACGAGCAGTACTTC,CAISARGSTYEQYF
TRBD1,TRBV6-2/TRBV6-3,TRBJ2-3,NA,TGTGCCAGCAGTCAAGGGACAGGGTCGACAGATACGCAGTATTTT,CASSQGTGSTDTQYF
TRBD1,TRBV6-5,TRBJ2-7,NA,TGTGCCAGCAGTCCGGGACAGAGGACCTACGAGCAGTACTTC,CASSPGQRTYEQYF
TRBD2,TRBV19,TRBJ2-5,medium-sized,TGTGCCAGTAGCTCCCTAGCGGTACAAGAGACCCAGTACTTC,CASSSLAVQETQYF
NA,TRBV6-2/TRBV6-3,TRBJ1-1,few,TGTGCCAGCAGTACCGGCCACACTGAAGCTTTCTTT,CASSTGHTEAFF
NA,TRBV5-5,TRBJ1-5,few,TGTGCCAGCAGTGGACAGTCTGATCAGCCCCAGCATTTT,CASSGQSDQPQHF
TRBD1,TRBV18,TRBJ1-5,NA,TGTGCCAGCTCACGACAGGGTACGGGCAATCAGCCCCAGCATTTT,CASSRQGTGNQPQHF
TRBD1,TRBV27,TRBJ2-2,few,TGTGCCAGCAGTTTAACAGGGGCAGGGACCGGGGAGCTGTTTTTT,CASSLTGAGTGELFF
TRBD1,TRBV6-2/TRBV6-3,TRBJ2-7,NA,TGTGCCAGCAGTTTCCCTCTAGGGACAGGCGCTCACTCCTACGAGCAGTACTTC,CASSFPLGTGAHSYEQYF
NA,TRBV29-1,TRBJ2-5,NA,TGCAGCGCCCGAACCATCGCACACAGAGAAGAGACCCAGTACTTC,CSARTIAHREETQYF
TRBD2,TRBV15,TRBJ2-2,medium-sized,TGTGCCACCAGCAAGGGACTAGCGGGATCCACCGGGGAGCTGTTTTTT,CATSKGLAGSTGELFF
NA,TRBV5-4,TRBJ2-7,once,TGTGCCAGCAGCCGTAAAACCTTGATCGGGGGAAGGCAGTACTTC,CASSRKTLIGGRQYF
NA,TRBV7-6,TRBJ2-5,NA,TGTGCCAGCAGTCTCGGTCAAGAGACCCAGTACTTC,CASSLGQETQYF
NA,TRBV19,TRBJ2-5,medium-sized,TGTGCCAGTAGTATCTTAGGGATGGAGACCCAGTACTTC,CASSILGMETQYF
NA,TRBV12-3/TRBV12-4,TRBJ1-5,NA,TGTGCCAGCAGTTTCCGCAGCAATCAGCCCCAGCATTTT,CASSFRSNQPQHF
NA,TRBV6-1,TRBJ2-3,few,TGTGCCAGCATCTACACAGGCACAGATACGCAGTATTTT,CASIYTGTDTQYF
TRBD1,TRBV25-1,TRBJ2-7,NA,TGTGCCAGCAGTGAATCTGGGACAGGTGGTGAGCAGTACTTC,CASSESGTGGEQYF
TRBD1,TRBV27,TRBJ2-5,NA,TGTGCCAGCAGCGGGCATCCGGACAGGGGCTCGACCCAGTACTTC,CASSGHPDRGSTQYF
NA,TRBV29-1,TRBJ2-7,medium-sized,TGCAGCGCCTCAGGGGGGGGAAACTACGAGCAGTACTTC,CSASGGGNYEQYF
NA,TRBV6-5,TRBJ2-3,NA,TGTGCCAGCAGCCGTCGGAGATCTACAGATACGCAGTATTTT,CASSRRRSTDTQYF
TRBD2,TRBV20-1,TRBJ2-3,few,TGCAGTGCTAAGCGGGGTGCGGGAGATACGCAGTATTTT,CSAKRGAGDTQYF
TRBD1,TRBV5-1,TRBJ2-2,few,TGCGCCAGCAGCACGGGACAGGGGCATACCGGGGAGCTGTTTTTT,CASSTGQGHTGELFF
NA,TRBV7-9,TRBJ2-3,NA,TGTGCCAGCAGCGCAGCGGCCACAGATACGCAGTATTTT,CASSAAATDTQYF
TRBD2,TRBV28,TRBJ2-5,once,TGTGCCAGCATGCGGGGGGGCCGAGAGACCCAGTACTTC,CASMRGGRETQYF
TRBD1,TRBV5-6,TRBJ1-3,NA,TGTGCCAGCAGCAGGACAGGGGCTGGAAACACCATATATTTT,CASSRTGAGNTIYF
NA,TRBV20-1,TRBJ2-6,NA,TGCAGTGCTAGACCCATTTCTGGGGCCAACGTCCTGACTTTC,CSARPISGANVLTF
NA,TRBV7-9,TRBJ2-7,NA,TGTGCCAGCAGCTTAGCTCGGGTTGGCCAGGCACGCTCCTACGAGCAGTACTTC,CASSLARVGQARSYEQYF
NA,TRBV27,TRBJ1-1,few,TGTGCCAGCAACCCTGGGGCAGGGAGATCCACTGAAGCTTTCTTT,CASNPGAGRSTEAFF